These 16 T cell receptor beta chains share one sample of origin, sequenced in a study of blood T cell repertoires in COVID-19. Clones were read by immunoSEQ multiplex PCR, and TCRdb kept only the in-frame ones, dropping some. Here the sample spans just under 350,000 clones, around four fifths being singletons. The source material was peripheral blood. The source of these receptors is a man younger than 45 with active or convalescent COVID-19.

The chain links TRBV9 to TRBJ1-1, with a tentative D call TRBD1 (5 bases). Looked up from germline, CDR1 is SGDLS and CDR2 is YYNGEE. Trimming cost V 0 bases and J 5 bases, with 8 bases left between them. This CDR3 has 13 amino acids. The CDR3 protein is CASSVGTLTEAFF. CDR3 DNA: TGTGCCAGCAGCGTAGGGACACTTACTGAAGCTTTCTTT.

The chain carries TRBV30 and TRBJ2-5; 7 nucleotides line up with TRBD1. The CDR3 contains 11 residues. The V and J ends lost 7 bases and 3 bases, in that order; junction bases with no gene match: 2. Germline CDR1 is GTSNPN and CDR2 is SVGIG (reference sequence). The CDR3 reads CASTGKETQYF. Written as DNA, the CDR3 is TGTGCCTCGACAGGGAAAGAGACCCAGTACTTC.

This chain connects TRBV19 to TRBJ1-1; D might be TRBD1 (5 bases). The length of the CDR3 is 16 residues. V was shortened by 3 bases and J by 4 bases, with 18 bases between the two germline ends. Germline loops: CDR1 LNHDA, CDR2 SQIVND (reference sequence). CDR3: CASSIQNLGGGTEAFF. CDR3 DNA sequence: TGTGCCAGTAGTATCCAGAATCTCGGGGGGGGCACTGAAGCTTTCTTT.

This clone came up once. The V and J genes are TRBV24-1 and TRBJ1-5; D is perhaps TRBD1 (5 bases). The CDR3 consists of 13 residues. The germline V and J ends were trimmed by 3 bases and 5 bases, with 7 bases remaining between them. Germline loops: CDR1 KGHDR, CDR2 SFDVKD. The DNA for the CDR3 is TGTGCCACCAGTGATACAGGCGATCAGCCCCAGCATTTT. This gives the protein CATSDTGDQPQHF.

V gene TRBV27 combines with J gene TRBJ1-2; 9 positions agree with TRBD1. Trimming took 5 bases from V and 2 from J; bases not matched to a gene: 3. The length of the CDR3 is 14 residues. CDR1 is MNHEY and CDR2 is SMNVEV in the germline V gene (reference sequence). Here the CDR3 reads CASSLGQGNYGYTF. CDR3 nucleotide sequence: TGTGCCAGCAGTCTCGGACAGGGGAACTATGGCTACACCTTC.

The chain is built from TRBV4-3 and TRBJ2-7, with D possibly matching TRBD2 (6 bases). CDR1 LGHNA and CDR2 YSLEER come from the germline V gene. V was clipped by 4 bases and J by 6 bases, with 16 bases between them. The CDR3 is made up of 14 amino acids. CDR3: CASSLRGGIAEQYF. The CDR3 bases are TGCGCCAGCAGCCTCAGAGGAGGGATTGCCGAGCAGTACTTC.

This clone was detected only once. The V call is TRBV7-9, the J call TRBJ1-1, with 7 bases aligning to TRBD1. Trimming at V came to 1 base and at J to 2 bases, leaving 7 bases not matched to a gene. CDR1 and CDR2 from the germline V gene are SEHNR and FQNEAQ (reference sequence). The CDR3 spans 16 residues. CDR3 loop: CASSLGDSYRNTEAFF. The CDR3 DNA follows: TGTGCCAGCAGCTTAGGGGACAGCTATAGAAACACTGAAGCTTTCTTT.

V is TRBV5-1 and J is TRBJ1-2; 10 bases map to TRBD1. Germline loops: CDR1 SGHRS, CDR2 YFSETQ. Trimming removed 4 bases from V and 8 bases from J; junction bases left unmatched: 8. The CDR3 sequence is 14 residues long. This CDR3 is CASSLPRTGGGYTF. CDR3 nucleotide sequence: TGCGCCAGCAGCCTACCGCGGACAGGGGGAGGCTACACCTTC.

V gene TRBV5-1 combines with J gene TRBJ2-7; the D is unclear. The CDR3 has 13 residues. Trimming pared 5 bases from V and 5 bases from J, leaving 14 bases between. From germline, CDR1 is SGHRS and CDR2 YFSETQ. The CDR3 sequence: CASRLFGSDEQYF. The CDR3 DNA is TGCGCCAGCAGACTTTTCGGGTCCGACGAGCAGTACTTC. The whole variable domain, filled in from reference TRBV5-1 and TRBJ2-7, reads KAGVTQTPRYLIKTRGQQVTLSCSPISGHRSVSWYQQTPGQGLQFLFEYFSETQRNKGNFPGRFSGRQFSNSRSEMNVSTLELGDSALYLCASRLFGSDEQYFGPGTRLTVT.

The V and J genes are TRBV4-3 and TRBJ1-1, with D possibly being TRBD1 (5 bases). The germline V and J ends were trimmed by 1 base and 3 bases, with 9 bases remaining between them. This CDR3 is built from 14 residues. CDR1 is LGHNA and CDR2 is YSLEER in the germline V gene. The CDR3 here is CASSQAGGDTEAFF. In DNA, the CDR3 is TGCGCCAGCAGCCAAGCGGGAGGGGACACTGAAGCTTTCTTT.

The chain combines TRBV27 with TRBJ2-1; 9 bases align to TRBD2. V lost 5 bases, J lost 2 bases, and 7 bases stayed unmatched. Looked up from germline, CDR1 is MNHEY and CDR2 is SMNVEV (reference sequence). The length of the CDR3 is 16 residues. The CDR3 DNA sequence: TGTGCCAGCAGTCAGGGGACTAGCAGACCCTACAATGAGCAGTTCTTC. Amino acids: CASSQGTSRPYNEQFF.

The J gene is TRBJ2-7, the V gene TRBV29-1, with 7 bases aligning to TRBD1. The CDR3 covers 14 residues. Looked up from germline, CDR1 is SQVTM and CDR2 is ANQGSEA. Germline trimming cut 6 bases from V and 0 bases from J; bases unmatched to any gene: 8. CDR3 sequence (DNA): TGCAGCGTATTAATCGGGACAGTCTCCTACGAGCAGTACTTC. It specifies CSVLIGTVSYEQYF.

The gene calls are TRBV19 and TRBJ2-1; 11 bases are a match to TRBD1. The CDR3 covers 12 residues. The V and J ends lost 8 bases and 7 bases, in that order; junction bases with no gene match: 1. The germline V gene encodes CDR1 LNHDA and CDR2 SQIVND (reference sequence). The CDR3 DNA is TGTGCCAGTGGGACAGGGGGGAATGAGCAGTTCTTC. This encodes CASGTGGNEQFF. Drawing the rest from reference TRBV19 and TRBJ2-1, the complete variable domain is DGGITQSPKYLFRKEGQNVTLSCEQNLNHDAMYWYRQDPGQGLRLIYYSQIVNDFQKGDIAEGYSVSREKKESFPLTVTSAQKNPTAFYLCASGTGGNEQFFGPGTRLTVL.

CDR3 nucleotides: TGTGCCAGCAGCTTAGACGAGGCGAACACTGAAGCTTTCTTT. This translates into CASSLDEANTEAFF. V usage is TRBV11-3 and J usage is TRBJ1-1; no clear D gene. The germline CDR1 and CDR2 sequences are SGHNT and YENEEA. Trimming removed 0 bases at V and 1 base at J, with 6 bases between. The CDR3 has 14 residues.

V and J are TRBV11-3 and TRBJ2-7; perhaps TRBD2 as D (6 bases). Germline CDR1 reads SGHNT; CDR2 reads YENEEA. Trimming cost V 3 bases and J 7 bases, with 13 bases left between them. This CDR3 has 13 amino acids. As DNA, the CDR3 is TGTGCCAGCAGCTTCGTCGGGGGTCGGGAGCAGTACTTC. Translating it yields CASSFVGGREQYF.

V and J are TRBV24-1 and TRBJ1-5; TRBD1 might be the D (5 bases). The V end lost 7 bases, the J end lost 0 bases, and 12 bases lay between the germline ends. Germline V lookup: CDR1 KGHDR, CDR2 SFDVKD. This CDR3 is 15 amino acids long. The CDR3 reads CATSRAGDSNQPQHF. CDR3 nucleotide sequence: TGTGCCACCAGCAGGGCCGGAGATAGCAATCAGCCCCAGCATTTT.